The 21 T cell receptor beta chains reported below all come from one sample, sequenced in a study of blood T cell repertoires in COVID-19. Libraries were prepared by immunoSEQ multiplex PCR; TCRdb keeps only in-frame clonotypes and omits some of them. Here the sample spans 200,000 or so clones, roughly 90% being singletons. Input material: peripheral blood. All receptors derive from a woman aged 70-85 years with acute or convalescent COVID-19.

The V call is TRBV7-2, the J call TRBJ1-3; D gene uncertain. The CDR3 has 15 residues. Germline V CDR1 and CDR2: SGHTA, FQGNSA. V lost 2 bases, J lost 6 bases, and 14 bases lay in between. CDR3 in amino acids: CASSLLQAPQNTIYF. CDR3 nucleotide sequence: TGTGCCAGCAGCTTACTTCAGGCGCCTCAAAACACCATATATTTT.

The chain links TRBV7-2 to TRBJ2-5; 10 nucleotides align to TRBD2. The CDR3 totals 15 residues. Germline CDR1 and CDR2: SGHTA and FQGNSA. The junction had 6 bases not matched to a gene; V was cut back by 3 bases and J by 5 bases. The CDR3 is CASSLPSGSKETQYF. Written as DNA, the CDR3 is TGTGCCAGCAGCTTGCCTAGCGGGAGTAAGGAGACCCAGTACTTC.

This clone occurred many times. This same CDR3 is encoded by further DNA sequences in the sample. This chain uses TRBV5-5 with TRBJ1-5; TRBD1 might be the D (5 bases). This CDR3 region has 15 residues. V lost 1 base and J 2 bases, leaving 10 bases between the germline ends. CDR1 and CDR2 from the germline V gene are SGHKS and YYEKEE (reference sequence). In DNA, the CDR3 is TGTGCCAGCAGCTTGTGGGGGGAAGGCAATCAGCCCCAGCATTTT. This encodes CASSLWGEGNQPQHF.

The rearrangement joins TRBV10-2 to TRBJ1-2; 7 bases fit TRBD1. V lost 3 bases and J lost 5; bases outside the gene matches: 9. Looked up from germline, CDR1 is WSHSY and CDR2 is SAAADI. The CDR3 runs to 15 residues. The CDR3 DNA is TGCGCCAGCAGTGATGAGGGACAGAGGGAGTATGGCTACACCTTC. Its protein is CASSDEGQREYGYTF.

The table lists this clone with a few counts. The chain uses TRBV19 and TRBJ1-5; D is unresolved. This CDR3 contains 14 residues. Trimming cost V 5 bases and J 4 bases, with 12 bases left between them. Germline-derived CDR1 and CDR2 are LNHDA and SQIVND (reference sequence). CDR3 amino acids: CASSPVSINQPQHF. The CDR3 DNA follows: TGTGCCAGTAGTCCAGTGTCCATTAATCAGCCCCAGCATTTT. Supplemented by reference TRBV19 and TRBJ1-5, the full variable domain reads DGGITQSPKYLFRKEGQNVTLSCEQNLNHDAMYWYRQDPGQGLRLIYYSQIVNDFQKGDIAEGYSVSREKKESFPLTVTSAQKNPTAFYLCASSPVSINQPQHFGDGTRLSIL.

This chain joins TRBV11-3 and TRBJ2-1; 9 bases agree with TRBD2. Germline V CDR1 and CDR2: SGHNT, YENEEA. Trimming took 3 bases from V and 1 from J; bases not matched to a gene: 4. The CDR3 totals 16 residues. As DNA, the CDR3 is TGTGCCAGCAGCTTGGGCGGGAGGGCTTCCTACAATGAGCAGTTCTTC. Translation: CASSLGGRASYNEQFF. Filled out from reference TRBV11-3 and TRBJ2-1, the complete variable domain reads EAGVVQSPRYKIIEKKQPVAFWCNPISGHNTLYWYLQNLGQGPELLIRYENEEAVDDSQLPKDRFSAERLKGVDSTLKIQPAELGDSAVYLCASSLGGRASYNEQFFGPGTRLTVL.

The chain uses TRBV5-1 and TRBJ2-7; 9 bases agree with TRBD1. Per the germline V gene, CDR1 is SGHRS and CDR2 is YFSETQ. The length of the CDR3 is 15 residues. V gave up 4 bases and J gave up 5 bases; unmatched junction bases: 10. The CDR3 DNA reads as TGCGCCAGCAGCCTGGGGACAGGGTCCGCTGACGAGCAGTACTTC. It codes for CASSLGTGSADEQYF.

V is TRBV6-5 and J is TRBJ1-4; 7 bases are a match to TRBD1. CDR1 is MNHEY, CDR2 SVGAGI, per germline. V shed 7 bases and J 7 bases; nucleotides not matched to a gene: 9. The CDR3 loop spans 14 amino acids. CDR3 nucleotides: TGTGCCAGCACCCGGGACAGCGCGAGTGAAAAACTGTTTTTT. Protein product: CASTRDSASEKLFF.

The V gene is TRBV2, the J gene TRBJ2-3; 8 bases fit TRBD1. This CDR3 spans 15 amino acids. CDR1 and CDR2 from the germline V gene are SNHLY and FYNNEI. Losses at the gene ends were 7 bases for V and 2 bases for J; bases not matched to a gene: 8. As DNA, the CDR3 is TGTGCCAGCAACTCCCCAGGGGGCACCACAGATACGCAGTATTTT. Protein product: CASNSPGGTTDTQYF. The full variable domain, completed using reference TRBV2 and TRBJ2-3, is EPEVTQTPSHQVTQMGQEVILRCVPISNHLYFYWYRQILGQKVEFLVSFYNNEISEKSEIFDDQFSVERPDGSNFTLKIRSTKLEDSAMYFCASNSPGGTTDTQYFGPGTRLTVL.

The chain carries TRBV28 and TRBJ1-3; D might be TRBD1 (6 bases). The CDR3 totals 14 residues. Germline V gives CDR1 MDHEN, CDR2 SYDVKM. Trimming stripped 6 bases from V and 0 bases from J, with 9 bases between. CDR3 DNA: TGTGCCAGCAGACCACAGGGCTCTGGAAACACCATATATTTT. Translated: CASRPQGSGNTIYF.

This sequence joins TRBV19 and TRBJ2-2, with D perhaps matching TRBD1 (6 bases). CDR3 size: 14 residues. The germline V and J ends were trimmed by 6 bases and 6 bases, with 14 bases remaining between them. The germline gives CDR1 LNHDA, CDR2 SQIVND (reference sequence). CDR3 residues: CASRSAGDAGELFF. CDR3 DNA: TGTGCCAGTAGGTCGGCAGGGGACGCCGGGGAGCTGTTTTTT.

V gene TRBV3-1 (or the pseudogene TRBV3-2) combines with J gene TRBJ2-5; tentatively, D is TRBD2 (6 bases). Germline V gives CDR1 LGHDT, CDR2 YNNKEL (reference sequence). The CDR3 has 14 residues. Between the trimmed V and J ends, which lost 5 bases and 7 bases, there was a span of 17 bases. Here the CDR3 reads CASSVPGLQPTQYF. The CDR3 DNA reads TGTGCCAGCAGCGTCCCGGGACTCCAGCCGACCCAGTACTTC.

The chain recombines TRBV29-1 with TRBJ2-2; no reliable D call. The V end was cut by 7 bases, the J end by 3 bases, with 9 bases between. Per germline, CDR1 SQVTM and CDR2 ANQGSEA. CDR3 size: 12 residues. CDR3 region: CSAQEYTGELFF. The CDR3 DNA reads as TGCAGCGCTCAGGAATACACCGGGGAGCTGTTTTTT.

The chain uses TRBV18 and TRBJ2-1, with 8 bases identical to TRBD1. The CDR3 is 13 amino acids. Per germline, CDR1 KGHSH and CDR2 LQKENI. Trimming cost V 4 bases and J 6 bases; bases outside gene matches: 2. The CDR3 DNA sequence: TGTGCCAGCTCACGGACAGGGATCAATGAGCAGTTCTTC. It yields the protein CASSRTGINEQFF. The full variable domain, its missing parts supplied by reference TRBV18 and TRBJ2-1, is NAGVMQNPRHLVRRRGQEARLRCSPMKGHSHVYWYRQLPEEGLKFMVYLQKENIIDESGMPKERFSAEFPKEGPSILRIQQVVRGDSAAYFCASSRTGINEQFFGPGTRLTVL.

The V gene is TRBV6-6, the J gene TRBJ1-2, with a weak D call TRBD1 (5 bases). Trimming left V 10 bases short and J 13 bases short, with 16 bases between. Per germline, CDR1 MNHNY and CDR2 SVGAGI (reference sequence). This CDR3 contains 10 residues. This chain's CDR3 is CATGTGGSTF. The CDR3 nucleotides are TGTGCCACAGGGACGGGGGGGTCCACCTTC.

The rearrangement joins TRBV10-2 to TRBJ1-1, with 8 bases fitting TRBD1. CDR1 WSHSY and CDR2 SAAADI come from the germline V gene. This CDR3 spans 14 amino acids. V lost 2 bases and J lost 6; bases outside the gene matches: 5. Written as DNA, the CDR3 is TGCGCCAGCAGTGAGCAGACAGGGGTCTCTGAAGCTTTCTTT. This codes for CASSEQTGVSEAFF.

The chain combines TRBV7-2 with TRBJ2-2; D is possibly TRBD1 (6 bases). CDR1 is SGHTA and CDR2 is FQGNSA in the germline V gene. This CDR3 comprises 17 residues. V lost 5 bases, J lost 3 bases, and 19 bases lay in between. The CDR3 region is CASSQGSYSWDTGELFF. The CDR3 nucleotides read TGTGCCAGCAGCCAGGGGTCTTATAGTTGGGACACCGGGGAGCTGTTTTTT.

The V call is TRBV6-5, the J call TRBJ2-7, with 11 bases identical to TRBD1. This CDR3 is 15 amino acids long. V was pared by 5 bases and J by 6 bases, with 9 bases of the junction left unmatched. Per the germline V gene, CDR1 is MNHEY and CDR2 is SVGAGI. The CDR3 region is CASSPPGTGGSEQYF. DNA of the CDR3: TGTGCCAGCAGTCCCCCCGGGACAGGGGGAAGCGAGCAGTACTTC.

The rearrangement links TRBV12-3 or TRBV12-4 to TRBJ2-7; possibly TRBD1 for D (6 bases). The CDR3 is 12 amino acids. The germline V and J ends were trimmed by 5 bases and 4 bases, with 9 bases remaining between them. Here the CDR3 reads CASSGGIYEQYF. The DNA for the CDR3 is TGTGCCAGCAGTGGGGGCATTTACGAGCAGTACTTC.

The rearrangement links TRBV18 to TRBJ2-3, with 10 bases aligning to TRBD2. CDR3 length: 18 amino acids. The junction had 12 bases not matched to a gene; V was cut back by 3 bases and J by 3 bases. CDR1 is KGHSH, CDR2 LQKENI, per germline. CDR3 region: CASSPLRTGLALTDTQYF. The CDR3 nucleotides are TGTGCCAGCTCACCGCTACGTACGGGACTAGCGCTAACAGATACGCAGTATTTT.

This clone has a handful of counts. The rearrangement joins TRBV7-3 to TRBJ2-1, with D perhaps TRBD2 (6 bases). Germline V gene lookup returns CDR1 SGHTA and CDR2 FQGTGA. The CDR3 totals 13 residues. V shed 5 bases and J shed 8 bases, with 13 bases lying between them. In nucleotides, the CDR3 is TGTGCCAGCAGCCTGACTAGGGATCATGAGCAGTTCTTC. Translation: CASSLTRDHEQFF.